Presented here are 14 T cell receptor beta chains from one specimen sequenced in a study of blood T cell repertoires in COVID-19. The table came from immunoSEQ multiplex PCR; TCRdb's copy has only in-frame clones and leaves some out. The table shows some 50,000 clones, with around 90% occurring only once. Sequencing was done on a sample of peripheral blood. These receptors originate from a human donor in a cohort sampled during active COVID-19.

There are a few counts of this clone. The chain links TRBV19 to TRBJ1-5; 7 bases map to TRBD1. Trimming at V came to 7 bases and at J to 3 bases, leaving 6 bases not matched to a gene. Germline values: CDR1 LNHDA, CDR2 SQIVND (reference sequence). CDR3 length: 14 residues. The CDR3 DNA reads TGTGCCAGTACTGGGGGACAGACCAATCAGCCCCAGCATTTT. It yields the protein CASTGGQTNQPQHF. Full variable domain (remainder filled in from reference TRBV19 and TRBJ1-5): DGGITQSPKYLFRKEGQNVTLSCEQNLNHDAMYWYRQDPGQGLRLIYYSQIVNDFQKGDIAEGYSVSREKKESFPLTVTSAQKNPTAFYLCASTGGQTNQPQHFGDGTRLSIL.

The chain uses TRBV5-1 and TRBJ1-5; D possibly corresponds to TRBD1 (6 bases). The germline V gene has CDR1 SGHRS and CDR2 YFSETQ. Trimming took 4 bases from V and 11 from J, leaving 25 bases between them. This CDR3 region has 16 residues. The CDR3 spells CASSLTPSGEGETQHF. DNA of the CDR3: TGCGCCAGCAGCCTAACCCCTTCAGGGGAGGGCGAGACCCAGCATTTT.

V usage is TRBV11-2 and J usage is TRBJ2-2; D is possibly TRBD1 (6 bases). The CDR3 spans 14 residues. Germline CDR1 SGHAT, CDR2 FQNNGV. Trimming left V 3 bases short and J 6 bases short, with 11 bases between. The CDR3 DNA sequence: TGTGCCAGCAGCTTTGGGGGCGGCGCCGGGGAGCTGTTTTTT. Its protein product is CASSFGGGAGELFF.

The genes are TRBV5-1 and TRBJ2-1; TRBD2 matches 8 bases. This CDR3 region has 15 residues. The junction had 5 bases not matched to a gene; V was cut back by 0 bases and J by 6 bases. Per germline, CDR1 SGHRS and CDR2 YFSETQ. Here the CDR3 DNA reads TGCGCCAGCAGCTTGGGCGGGGGGATATTCAATGAGCAGTTCTTC. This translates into CASSLGGGIFNEQFF.

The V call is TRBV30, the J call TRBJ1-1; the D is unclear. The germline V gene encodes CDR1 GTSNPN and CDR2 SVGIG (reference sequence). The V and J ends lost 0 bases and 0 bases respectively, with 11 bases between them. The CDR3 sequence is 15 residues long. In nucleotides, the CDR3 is TGTGCCTGGAGTGTAAGACAATTCATGAACACTGAAGCTTTCTTT. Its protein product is CAWSVRQFMNTEAFF.

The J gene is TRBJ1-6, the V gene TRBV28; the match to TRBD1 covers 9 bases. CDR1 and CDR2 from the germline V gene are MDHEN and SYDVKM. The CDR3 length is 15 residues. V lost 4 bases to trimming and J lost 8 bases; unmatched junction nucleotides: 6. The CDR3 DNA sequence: TGTGCCAGCAGTTCCCCCGGGACAGGGCATTCACCCCTCCACTTT. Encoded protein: CASSSPGTGHSPLHF.

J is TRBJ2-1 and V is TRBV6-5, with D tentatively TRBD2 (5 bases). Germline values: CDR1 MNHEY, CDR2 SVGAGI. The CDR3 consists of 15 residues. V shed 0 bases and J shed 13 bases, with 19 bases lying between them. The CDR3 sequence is CASSYSRTVVGDQFF. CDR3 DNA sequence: TGTGCCAGCAGTTACTCGAGGACTGTGGTGGGTGACCAGTTCTTC.

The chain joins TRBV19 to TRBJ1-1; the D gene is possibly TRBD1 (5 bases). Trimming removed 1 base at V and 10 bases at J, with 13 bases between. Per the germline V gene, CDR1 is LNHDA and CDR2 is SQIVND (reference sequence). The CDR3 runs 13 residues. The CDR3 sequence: CASSIGRQGSAFF. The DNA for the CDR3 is TGTGCCAGTAGTATAGGGCGGCAGGGATCAGCTTTCTTT.

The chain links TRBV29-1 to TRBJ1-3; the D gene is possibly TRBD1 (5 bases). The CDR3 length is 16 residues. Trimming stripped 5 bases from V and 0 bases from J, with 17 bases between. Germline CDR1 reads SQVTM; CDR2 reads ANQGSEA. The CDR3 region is CSVREFDSLSGNTIYF. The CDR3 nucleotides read TGCAGCGTTCGGGAGTTCGACAGTCTCTCTGGAAACACCATATATTTT. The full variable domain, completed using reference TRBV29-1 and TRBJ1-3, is SAVISQKPSRDICQRGTSLTIQCQVDSQVTMMFWYRQQPGQSLTLIATANQGSEATYESGFVIDKFPISRPNLTFSTLTVSNMSPEDSSIYLCSVREFDSLSGNTIYFGEGSWLTVV.

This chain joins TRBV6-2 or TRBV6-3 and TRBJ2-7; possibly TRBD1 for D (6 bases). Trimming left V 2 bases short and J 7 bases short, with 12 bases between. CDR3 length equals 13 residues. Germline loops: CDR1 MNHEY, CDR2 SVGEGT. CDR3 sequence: CASSYDRSLEQYF. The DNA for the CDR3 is TGTGCCAGCAGTTACGACAGGTCCCTGGAGCAGTACTTC.

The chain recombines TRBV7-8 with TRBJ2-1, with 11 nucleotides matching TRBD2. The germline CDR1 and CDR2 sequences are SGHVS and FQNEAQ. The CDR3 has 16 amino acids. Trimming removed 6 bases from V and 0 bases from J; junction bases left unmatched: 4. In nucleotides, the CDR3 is TGTGCCAGCAGTCGACTAGCGGGGCTCTCCTACAATGAGCAGTTCTTC. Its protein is CASSRLAGLSYNEQFF.

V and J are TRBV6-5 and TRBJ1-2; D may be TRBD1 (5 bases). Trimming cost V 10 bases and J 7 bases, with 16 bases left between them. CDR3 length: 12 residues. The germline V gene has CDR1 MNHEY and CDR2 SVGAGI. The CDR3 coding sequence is TGTGCCACCGTGGGGCAGGGCCGTGGCTACACCTTC. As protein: CATVGQGRGYTF.

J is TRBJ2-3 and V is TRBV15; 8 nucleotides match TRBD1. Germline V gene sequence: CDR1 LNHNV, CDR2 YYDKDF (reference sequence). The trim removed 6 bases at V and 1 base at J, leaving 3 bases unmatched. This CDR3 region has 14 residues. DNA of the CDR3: TGTGCCACCAGTCCGGACAGGGGCACAGATACGCAGTATTTT. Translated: CATSPDRGTDTQYF.

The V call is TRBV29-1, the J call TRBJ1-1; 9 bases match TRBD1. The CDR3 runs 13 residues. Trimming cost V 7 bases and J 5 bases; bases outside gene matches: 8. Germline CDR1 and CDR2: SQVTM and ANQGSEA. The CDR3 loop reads CSAEQGAGTEAFF. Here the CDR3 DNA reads TGCAGCGCGGAACAGGGGGCAGGGACTGAAGCTTTCTTT.